Sequencing of this TCR beta chain was carried out in a study of blood T cells in healthy people across ages. Background on the study: Template switching caught about one barcoded beta molecule for each two T cells.

The CDR3 length is 14 residues. The germline V and J ends were trimmed by 0 bases and 0 bases, with 6 bases remaining between them. In germline, CDR1 is MNHEY, CDR2 SVGAGI. A second PCR, run for roughly 7 to 11 cycles, used a sample-barcoded 5' primer plus a J-beta primer mix. A template-switch adaptor containing 12 random nucleotides labeled each cDNA molecule. Each CDR3 protein is one row after TCRdb ran MiXCR on the 5' RACE reads. The data contain about 1.1 million distinct CDR3 sequences, roughly two fifths of them singletons. This clonotype was recorded many times. The target antigen is unknown. Findings of the study overall: Comparison with aged donors showed that long-lived donors had more naive CD4+ cells and higher diversity.

This chain connects TRBV6-5 to TRBJ2-7; D is undetermined. The clonotype was recovered from a man aged 18 to 30 in good health. Sequencing input: blood. DNA for the CDR3: TGTGCCAGCAGTTACTCGATACGCTCCTACGAGCAGTACTTC. As protein: CASSYSIRSYEQYF.